The source of this T cell receptor beta chain is a study of blood T cell repertoires in COVID-19. Study-level background: Samples of COVID-19 (acute and convalescent) were obtained from the United States, Italy and Spain.

Concerning this clone: Other DNA variants within this sample encode the same CDR3.

Per the authors' pipeline: Counts of nucleated cells, estimated from reference gene primer amplification, were obtained. The table came from immunoSEQ multiplex PCR; TCRdb's copy has only in-frame clones and leaves some out. That table is the source of V, J and clone size, and D and trimming were worked out from the DNA. The data show 250,000 or so clones, with about 80% seen just once and about 10% held by the top ten. There are 15 residues in the CDR3. V was cut by 0 bases and J by 7 bases, with 12 bases left in between. CDR1 and CDR2 (germline): LGHNA, YNFKEQ. This receptor was identified in an elderly man with acute or convalescent COVID-19. This chain links TRBV4-2 with TRBJ1-4; weak D call: TRBD1 (5 bases). The source material was peripheral blood. CDR3 amino acids: CASSQDRGLGEKLFF. DNA for the CDR3: TGTGCCAGCAGCCAAGATCGGGGGTTAGGTGAAAAACTGTTTTTT.